This entry lists 10 T cell receptor beta chains sequenced from one sample in a study of blood T cell repertoires in COVID-19. TCRdb keeps only in-frame clones here, not all; method: immunoSEQ multiplex PCR. Among 180,000 or so clones listed, approximately 80% were seen once. The sample taken for sequencing was peripheral blood. These receptors originate from a woman aged 40 to 50 with COVID-19, enrolled during active disease.

This clone was seen only once. The rearrangement links TRBV2 to TRBJ1-5; no firm D call. Germline CDR1 SNHLY, CDR2 FYNNEI. This CDR3 comprises 15 residues. Trimming took 1 base from V and 3 from J, leaving 10 bases between them. The DNA of the CDR3 is TGTGCCAGCAGTGAAGACGGGGATCCCAATCAGCCCCAGCATTTT. It is translated as CASSEDGDPNQPQHF.

The V and J genes are TRBV5-1 and TRBJ2-5, with 7 bases lining up with TRBD2. Germline assignment: CDR1 SGHRS and CDR2 YFSETQ. The CDR3 has 14 residues. After removal of 4 bases from V and 1 base from J, the junction contained 4 bases not matched to a gene. In DNA form, the CDR3 reads TGCGCCAGCAGCGGGGGGGACCTCCAAGAGACCCAGTACTTC. This gives the protein CASSGGDLQETQYF.

CDR3 in amino acids: CASSMAAGTSEQYF. In DNA form, the CDR3 reads TGTGCCAGTAGTATGGCAGCGGGGACGTCCGAGCAGTACTTC. The chain employs TRBV19 and TRBJ2-7; 7 bases are shared with TRBD2. CDR3 length: 14 residues. Per the germline V gene, CDR1 is LNHDA and CDR2 is SQIVND (reference sequence). V trimming: 3 bases; J trimming: 6 bases; junction bases outside the gene matches: 8.

This clone has only one observation. This rearrangement joins TRBV6-5 to TRBJ1-3; D not certain. The V end lost 6 bases, the J end lost 4 bases, and 16 bases lay between the germline ends. The germline V gene has CDR1 MNHEY and CDR2 SVGAGI. The CDR3 covers 15 residues. CDR3 amino acids: CASSPTRLLGNTIYF. The DNA of the CDR3 is TGTGCCAGCAGCCCGACACGTTTATTAGGAAACACCATATATTTT.

This clone was found a few times. This sequence joins TRBV6-5 and TRBJ1-2, with D perhaps TRBD1 (6 bases). Trimming stripped 0 bases from V and 0 bases from J, with 11 bases between. The CDR3 runs to 16 residues. The germline gives CDR1 MNHEY, CDR2 SVGAGI. The CDR3 DNA follows: TGTGCCAGCAGTTACTCGAATTCAGGGGCTAACTATGGCTACACCTTC. Its protein product is CASSYSNSGANYGYTF.

The J gene is TRBJ1-3, the V gene TRBV6-6; no clear D gene. Deletions cut 0 bases from V and 0 bases from J, with 6 bases between. The CDR3 loop spans 15 amino acids. The germline CDR1 and CDR2 sequences are MNHNY and SVGAGI (reference sequence). The CDR3 coding sequence is TGTGCCAGCAGTTACTCGGGGAGCTCTGGAAACACCATATATTTT. Residues: CASSYSGSSGNTIYF.

The V call is TRBV28, the J call TRBJ1-3; TRBD1 aligns across 7 bases. The CDR3 loop spans 18 amino acids. Trimming at V came to 2 bases and at J to 0 bases, leaving 10 bases not matched to a gene. From germline, CDR1 is MDHEN and CDR2 SYDVKM. CDR3 in amino acids: CASSLLPTGKFSGNTIYF. CDR3 nucleotides: TGTGCCAGCAGTTTACTCCCGACAGGGAAGTTCTCTGGAAACACCATATATTTT.

This chain connects TRBV29-1 to TRBJ2-3; TRBD2 aligns across 8 bases. Unmatched junction bases numbered 5, after V lost 5 bases and J lost 4 bases. The CDR3 is 13 amino acids. CDR1 is SQVTM and CDR2 is ANQGSEA in the germline V gene. The CDR3 sequence is CSVLPGGADTQYF. As DNA, the CDR3 is TGCAGCGTTCTACCGGGGGGGGCAGATACGCAGTATTTT.

The J gene is TRBJ2-7, the V gene TRBV3-1 (or the pseudogene TRBV3-2), with D possibly being TRBD1 (6 bases). V was pared by 6 bases and J by 7 bases, with 13 bases between. CDR1 is LGHDT, CDR2 YNNKEL, per germline (reference sequence). The CDR3 length is 12 residues. The chain's CDR3 is CASSPTGLEQYF. In nucleotides, the CDR3 is TGTGCCAGCAGTCCAACAGGGTTAGAGCAGTACTTC.

The gene calls are TRBV28 and TRBJ1-2, with D possibly matching TRBD1 (5 bases). Germline V gene data show CDR1 as MDHEN and CDR2 as SYDVKM. Trimming removed 7 bases at V and 8 bases at J, with 20 bases between. The CDR3 contains 14 residues. The CDR3 protein is CASTRGEGWGGYTF. CDR3 in DNA: TGTGCCAGCACCCGAGGGGAGGGTTGGGGAGGCTACACCTTC.